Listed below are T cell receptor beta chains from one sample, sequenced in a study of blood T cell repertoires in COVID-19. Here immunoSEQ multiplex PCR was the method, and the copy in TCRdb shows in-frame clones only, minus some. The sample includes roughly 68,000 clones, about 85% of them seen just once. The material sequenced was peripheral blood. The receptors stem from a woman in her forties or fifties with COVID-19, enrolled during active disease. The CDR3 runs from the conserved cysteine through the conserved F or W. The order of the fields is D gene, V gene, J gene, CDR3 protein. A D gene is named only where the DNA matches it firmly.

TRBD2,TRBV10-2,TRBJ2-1,CASRGLAGPYNEQFF
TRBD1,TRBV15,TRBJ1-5,CATSPDRGDQPQHF
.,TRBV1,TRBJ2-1,CTSSGTSPLKYNEQFF
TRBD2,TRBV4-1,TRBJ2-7,CASSQMTSVSYEQYF
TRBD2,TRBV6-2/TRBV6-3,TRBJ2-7,CASSYELAGGPFSYEQYF
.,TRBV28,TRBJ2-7,CASSLWEDRPYEQYF
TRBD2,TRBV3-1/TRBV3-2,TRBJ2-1,CASSQYKVAGDVDEQFF
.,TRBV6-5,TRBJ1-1,CASSRGGANTEAFF
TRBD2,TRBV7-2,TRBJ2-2,CASSLGLAGSGELFF
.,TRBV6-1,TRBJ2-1,CASSEAAGGVSEQFF
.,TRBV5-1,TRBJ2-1,CASSFNTDVRYNEQFF
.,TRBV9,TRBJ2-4,CASSVGRGLFMRDIQYF
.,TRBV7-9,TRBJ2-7,CACSIWDSAEQYF
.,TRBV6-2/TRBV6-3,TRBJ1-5,CASSLGQSQHF
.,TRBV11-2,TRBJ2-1,CASSLGWTTANEQFF
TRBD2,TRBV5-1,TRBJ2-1,CASSGGLVNEQFF
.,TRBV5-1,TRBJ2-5,CASRRGGETQYF
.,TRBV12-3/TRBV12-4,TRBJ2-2,CASSFLSGELFF
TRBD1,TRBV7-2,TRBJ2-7,CASSYPRGRTYEQYF
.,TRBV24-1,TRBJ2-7,CATLGGQRSSYEQYF
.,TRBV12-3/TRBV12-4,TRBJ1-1,CASSLRQTGGAFF
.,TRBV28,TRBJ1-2,CATSLRNLRGQPNYGYTF
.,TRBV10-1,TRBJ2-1,CASSDLLGGTQFF
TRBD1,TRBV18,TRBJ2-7,CASSPIGQGSYEQYF
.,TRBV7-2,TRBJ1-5,CASSLLGGGRGPQHF
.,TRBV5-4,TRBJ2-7,CASSLAGFSYEQYF
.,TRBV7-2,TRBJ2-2,CASSLVSTGAGELFF
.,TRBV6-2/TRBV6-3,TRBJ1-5,CASSGSLGGTGSNQPQHF
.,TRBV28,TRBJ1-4,CASSTQGKANEKLFF
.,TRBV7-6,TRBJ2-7,CASSLAGGGTYEQYF
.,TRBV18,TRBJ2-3,CASSPTSLHTDTQYF
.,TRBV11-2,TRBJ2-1,CASSPRSPSSTYNEQFF
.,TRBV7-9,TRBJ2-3,CASSLVLASTDTQYF
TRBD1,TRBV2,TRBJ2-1,CASSLGTGARYNEQFF
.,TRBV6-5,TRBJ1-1,CASDIQGLEAFF
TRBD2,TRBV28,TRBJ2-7,CASSLWEPLAGGSYEQYF
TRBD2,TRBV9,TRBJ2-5,CASSVAASAGVPETQYF
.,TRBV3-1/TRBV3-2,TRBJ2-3,CASSPRTPYSTDTQYF
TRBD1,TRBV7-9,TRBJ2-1,CASTRGQGPNRFF
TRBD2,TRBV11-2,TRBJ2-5,CASSRRGGRQETQYF
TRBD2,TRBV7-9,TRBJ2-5,CASSFPYSLAGSQETQYF
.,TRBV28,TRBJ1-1,CASRTRFPSYTEAFF
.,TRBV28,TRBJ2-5,CASRPGLGGGEYF
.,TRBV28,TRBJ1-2,CASSFPVNYGYTF
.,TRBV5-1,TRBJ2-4,CASSSGSTGGIQYF
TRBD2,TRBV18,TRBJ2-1,CASSPGVAGGYEQFF
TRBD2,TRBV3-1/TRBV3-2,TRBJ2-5,CASSQAKVIAGHQETQYF
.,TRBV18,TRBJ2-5,CASSPKAGETQYF
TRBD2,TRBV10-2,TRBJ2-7,CASSKTPGTSGIREQYF
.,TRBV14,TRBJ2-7,CASSQAGSYEQYF
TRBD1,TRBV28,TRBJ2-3,CASSSRDRAYRTDTQYF
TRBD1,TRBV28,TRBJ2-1,CASSPVRGNEQFF
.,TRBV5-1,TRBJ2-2,CASSLLSGELFF
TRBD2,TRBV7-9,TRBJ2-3,CASSISGRDTQYF
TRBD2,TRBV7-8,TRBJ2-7,CASSLALAGPYEQYF
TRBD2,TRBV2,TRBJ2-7,CASGEGHWYEQYF
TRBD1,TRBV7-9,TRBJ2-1,CASLTSGTGVVNEQFF
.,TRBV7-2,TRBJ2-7,CASSDGRERSQYF
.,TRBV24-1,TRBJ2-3,CATAREGETDTQYF
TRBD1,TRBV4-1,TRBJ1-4,CASSQAFTGVTNEKLFF